What follows describes a single T cell receptor (beta chain). Its cognate antigen is unknown. V shed 9 bases and J shed 0 bases, with 9 bases lying between them. CDR3 size: 12 residues. Per germline, CDR1 MNHNY and CDR2 SVGAGI (reference sequence). Following extraction, RNA underwent reverse transcription to cDNA, which served as the sequencing template. Profiled with immunoSEQ multiplex PCR; TCRdb holds only in-frame clones, not every one. The table has about 260,000 clones, approximately 60% seen once. Treatment indicated: oral pan-JAK inhibitor, 5-10 mg twice daily. These data belong to a study of CD8+ T cells in alopecia areata. At the level of the study: Administration of oral tofacitinib to treated patients was at 5 to 10 mg twice daily. The percentage of affected scalp area served as the score of severity for treated patients.

Study-wide findings and caveats: Association of baseline CD8+ expansion with response is uncertain owing to one nonresponder. Among the 100 top clones, expanded CD8+ clones, like scalp clonality, were significantly decreased by tofacitinib.

Sample: CD4+ T cells sorted from blood, taken around week 54, from a patient treated with tofacitinib. This TCR derives from a human donor with alopecia areata. The V and J genes are TRBV6-6 and TRBJ2-7; a weak D match, TRBD2 (5 bases). CDR3 loop: CASGSFSYEQYF. Here the CDR3 DNA reads TGTGCCAGTGGGAGCTTCTCCTACGAGCAGTACTTC.